The 28 T cell receptor beta chains presented below share a single source sample, sequenced in a study of blood T cell repertoires in COVID-19 (dated by TCRdb to about 2020). The library was generated by the immunoSEQ multiplex PCR assay. TCRdb stores this immuneACCESS table with in-frame sequences only. Part of the clones is absent; in the studies checked, under half of the shortfall reflects unresolved V genes, and no reason is known for the rest. For this sample the table gives some 210,000 clones, of which roughly four fifths were detected only once. Approximately 12% of the sample comes from the top ten. The specimen was peripheral blood. The receptors stem from a woman in her 40s with acute or convalescent COVID-19.

The chain couples TRBV5-1 to TRBJ1-6; 7 nucleotides agree with TRBD1. J gave up 9 bases and V 3 bases, and 9 bases lay outside the gene matches. Germline CDR1 reads SGHRS; CDR2 reads YFSETQ. The CDR3 is 15 amino acids. The CDR3 DNA sequence: TGCGCCAGCAGCTATGGACAGGTTGATGGTTCACCCCTCCACTTT. Translation gives CASSYGQVDGSPLHF.

This sequence joins TRBV7-9 and TRBJ1-1; D call uncertain. The ends were cut back, 5 bases at V and 1 base at J, with 17 bases in the middle. CDR1 SEHNR and CDR2 FQNEAQ come from the germline V gene (reference sequence). The CDR3 is 16 amino acids. The CDR3 here is CASSPPGGIRNTEAFF. Written as DNA, the CDR3 is TGTGCCAGCAGCCCCCCGGGAGGGATTAGGAACACTGAAGCTTTCTTT. The full variable domain, with the rest looked up from reference TRBV7-9 and TRBJ1-1, is DTGVSQNPRHKITKRGQNVTFRCDPISEHNRLYWYRQTLGQGPEFLTYFQNEAQLEKSRLLSDRFSAERPKGSFSTLEIQRTEQGDSAMYLCASSPPGGIRNTEAFFGQGTRLTVV.

The chain recombines TRBV4-3 with TRBJ2-3, with 8 bases that match TRBD2. This CDR3 is built from 16 residues. Germline CDR1 is LGHNA and CDR2 is YSLEER. The V and J ends lost 1 base and 2 bases, in that order; junction bases with no gene match: 5. In nucleotides, the CDR3 is TGCGCCAGCAGCCAAGTCGGAGCGGGAGACACAGATACGCAGTATTTT. Translation gives CASSQVGAGDTDTQYF.

The V and J genes are TRBV19 and TRBJ2-3, with D hard to call. Germline values: CDR1 LNHDA, CDR2 SQIVND (reference sequence). The V gene lost 4 bases and the J gene lost 5 bases, with 19 bases spanning the gap. The CDR3 consists of 16 residues. CDR3 amino acids: CASSNIALFRGDTQYF. The CDR3 DNA follows: TGTGCCAGTAGTAACATCGCCCTTTTTCGTGGAGATACGCAGTATTTT.

A few counts support this clone. V is TRBV19 and J is TRBJ1-2; a possible D gene is TRBD1 (6 bases). The V end lost 6 bases, the J end lost 4 bases, and 12 bases lay between the germline ends. Germline-derived CDR1 and CDR2 are LNHDA and SQIVND (reference sequence). The CDR3 extends over 13 amino acids. CDR3 amino acids: CASRETGAYGYTF. The CDR3 nucleotides read TGTGCCAGTAGGGAGACAGGCGCCTATGGCTACACCTTC.

V usage is TRBV11-3 and J usage is TRBJ2-7; D might be TRBD1 (5 bases). Trimming left V 1 base short and J 3 bases short, with 7 bases between. The CDR3 loop spans 13 amino acids. Germline V gives CDR1 SGHNT, CDR2 YENEEA. The CDR3 sequence: CASSLGDSYEQYF. The CDR3 DNA reads as TGTGCCAGCAGCTTAGGCGACAGCTACGAGCAGTACTTC.

V gene TRBV6-5 combines with J gene TRBJ2-3; a weak D match, TRBD1 (5 bases). This CDR3 comprises 13 residues. Per germline, CDR1 MNHEY and CDR2 SVGAGI. The V end was cut by 5 bases, the J end by 6 bases, with 12 bases between. Written as DNA, the CDR3 is TGTGCCAGCAGTAAGACAGTTTTGGATACGCAGTATTTT. The encoded protein is CASSKTVLDTQYF.

Only a few counts were recorded for this clone. The CDR3 DNA is TGCGCCAGCAGCGAGGAACGGGAGATTCATTCGCAGTTCTTC. Protein sequence: CASSEEREIHSQFF. The rearrangement joins TRBV5-1 to TRBJ2-1; tentative D call: TRBD2 (6 bases). Trimming removed 4 bases at V and 12 bases at J, with 20 bases between. Germline V gene lookup returns CDR1 SGHRS and CDR2 YFSETQ. The CDR3 is 14 amino acids.

The J gene is TRBJ2-2, the V gene TRBV10-3; D is possibly TRBD2 (5 bases). V was cut by 6 bases and J by 3 bases, with 20 bases left in between. Germline V gene sequence: CDR1 ENHRY, CDR2 SYGVKD. The CDR3 has 17 residues. This CDR3 is CAISSLDYPQDTGELFF. In DNA, the CDR3 is TGTGCCATCAGCTCACTAGATTACCCGCAAGACACCGGGGAGCTGTTTTTT.

The chain joins TRBV6-2 or TRBV6-3 to TRBJ2-7; D perhaps matches TRBD2 (6 bases). This CDR3 comprises 16 residues. V shed 3 bases and J shed 1 base, with 16 bases lying between them. CDR1 MNHEY and CDR2 SVGEGT come from the germline V gene. The CDR3 bases are TGTGCCAGCAGTTATAGTACTAGCCAAGCATCCTACGAGCAGTACTTC. This translates into CASSYSTSQASYEQYF.

The chain recombines TRBV5-1 with TRBJ1-2; D is perhaps TRBD1 (5 bases). Trimming removed 6 bases at V and 3 bases at J, with 12 bases between. This CDR3 region has 13 residues. Germline CDR1 reads SGHRS; CDR2 reads YFSETQ. The chain's CDR3 is CASKISGDYGYTF. Written as DNA, the CDR3 is TGCGCCAGCAAGATTTCGGGGGACTATGGCTACACCTTC.

This sequence joins TRBV6-6 and TRBJ2-3, with a weak D call TRBD2 (6 bases). V was pared by 7 bases and J by 2 bases, with 13 bases between. The CDR3 is made up of 14 amino acids. Per germline, CDR1 MNHNY and CDR2 SVGAGI (reference sequence). The DNA for the CDR3 is TGTGCCAGCAACGGAGGGCGGAACACAGATACGCAGTATTTT. Residues: CASNGGRNTDTQYF.

This chain joins TRBV7-8 and TRBJ2-4, with TRBD1 as a possible D gene (6 bases). The V gene's germline CDR1 is SGHVS and CDR2 FQNEAQ. V was trimmed by 8 bases and J by 5 bases, leaving 10 bases between them. This CDR3 has 12 amino acids. In DNA, the CDR3 is TGTGCCAGCGGGACAATTGAAAACATTCAGTACTTC. Translating it yields CASGTIENIQYF.

This CDR3 reads CASSMERYSYNEQFF. The CDR3, as DNA: TGTGCCAGCTCAATGGAGCGGTACTCCTACAATGAGCAGTTCTTC. The chain recombines TRBV18 with TRBJ2-1; D might be TRBD2 (5 bases). V lost 5 bases to trimming and J lost 0 bases, with 11 bases between them. Germline lookup yields CDR1 KGHSH and CDR2 LQKENI. The CDR3 length is 15 residues.

The chain is built from TRBV6-4 and TRBJ2-1; 9 nucleotides agree with TRBD2. Trimming took 2 bases from V and 9 from J; bases not matched to a gene: 8. Germline V gene lookup returns CDR1 MRHNA and CDR2 SNTAGT. The CDR3 spans 15 residues. The CDR3: CASSDERGAPGEQFF. The CDR3 DNA is TGTGCCAGCAGTGACGAGCGGGGGGCGCCCGGTGAGCAGTTCTTC.

The J gene is TRBJ1-4, the V gene TRBV6-6; D is ambiguous. This CDR3 spans 13 amino acids. Germline CDR1 is MNHNY and CDR2 is SVGAGI (reference sequence). Trimming left V 6 bases short and J 3 bases short, with 8 bases between. CDR3 protein: CASSYRANEKLFF. CDR3 DNA: TGTGCCAGCAGCTACCGGGCTAATGAAAAACTGTTTTTT.

The chain uses TRBV7-9 and TRBJ2-4, with 9 positions matching TRBD1. V lost 1 base and J lost 0; bases outside the gene matches: 4. Germline V CDR1 and CDR2: SEHNR, FQNEAQ (reference sequence). The length of the CDR3 is 17 residues. CDR3 nucleotide sequence: TGTGCCAGCAGCTTAGGGACAGGGGATAAAGCCAAAAACATTCAGTACTTC. This sequence encodes CASSLGTGDKAKNIQYF.

This clone was counted once. The chain carries TRBV5-6 and TRBJ1-2, with 8 bases aligning to TRBD1. Germline values: CDR1 SGHDT, CDR2 YYEEEE. The CDR3 consists of 13 residues. Trimming removed 5 bases from V and 8 bases from J; junction bases left unmatched: 8. The CDR3 protein is CASRLGQGGGYTF. In DNA form, the CDR3 reads TGTGCCAGCAGACTCGGACAGGGCGGGGGCTACACCTTC.

The rearrangement uses TRBV2 and TRBJ2-7; no clear D. This CDR3 comprises 13 residues. CDR1 and CDR2 from the germline V gene are SNHLY and FYNNEI. Trimming left V 3 bases short and J 4 bases short, with 10 bases between. CDR3 protein: CASSESMRYEQYF. CDR3 nucleotide sequence: TGTGCCAGCAGTGAGAGCATGCGGTACGAGCAGTACTTC. Looking up the rest from reference TRBV2 and TRBJ2-7 gives the full variable domain: EPEVTQTPSHQVTQMGQEVILRCVPISNHLYFYWYRQILGQKVEFLVSFYNNEISEKSEIFDDQFSVERPDGSNFTLKIRSTKLEDSAMYFCASSESMRYEQYFGPGTRLTVT.

This clone was detected only once. The chain uses TRBV7-2 and TRBJ2-1, with 14 bases identical to TRBD2. The CDR3 has 15 amino acids. The germline V gene encodes CDR1 SGHTA and CDR2 FQGNSA. The V gene end was trimmed by 5 bases and the J gene end by 13 bases; junction bases not matched to a gene: 10. As DNA, the CDR3 is TGTGCCAGCAGCGGAGGGACTAGCGGGAGTATTTTACAGTTCTTC. As protein: CASSGGTSGSILQFF.

The chain carries TRBV4-1 and TRBJ1-2; 11 nucleotides match TRBD1. Unmatched junction bases numbered 4, after V lost 4 bases and J lost 3 bases. CDR3 length equals 15 residues. Germline V lookup: CDR1 MGHRA, CDR2 YSYEKL. The CDR3 loop reads CASSPGQGAYYGYTF. The CDR3 DNA reads as TGCGCCAGCAGCCCTGGACAGGGGGCCTACTATGGCTACACCTTC.

This chain links TRBV29-1 with TRBJ2-7; tentative D call: TRBD2 (5 bases). The V end lost 4 bases, the J end lost 3 bases, and 16 bases lay between the germline ends. CDR3 length: 14 amino acids. CDR1 and CDR2 (germline): SQVTM, ANQGSEA. The CDR3 bases are TGCAGCGTTGTGACTACCACCCGATACTACGAGCAGTACTTC. Residues: CSVVTTTRYYEQYF.

The gene calls are TRBV11-2 and TRBJ2-2, with 8 bases that match TRBD2. Germline V lookup: CDR1 SGHAT, CDR2 FQNNGV. Germline trimming cut 3 bases from V and 2 bases from J; bases unmatched to any gene: 2. The CDR3 sequence is 15 residues long. The CDR3 is CASSLLAGNTGELFF. The CDR3 region has the DNA TGTGCCAGCAGCTTGTTAGCGGGAAACACCGGGGAGCTGTTTTTT.

This clone showed up just once. The rearrangement joins TRBV4-1 to TRBJ1-6; D is unclear. Trimming took off 2 bases at V and 3 bases at J, with 8 bases between the two ends. The V gene's germline CDR1 is MGHRA and CDR2 YSYEKL. CDR3 length equals 15 residues. For the CDR3, the DNA is TGCGCCAGCAGCCAACCGCGGGACTATAATTCACCCCTCCACTTT. Translating it yields CASSQPRDYNSPLHF.

The chain is built from TRBV12-5 and TRBJ1-5, with a weak D call TRBD1 (5 bases). V shed 3 bases and J shed 4 bases, with 13 bases lying between them. Germline CDR1 is LGHNT and CDR2 is FRNRAP. The CDR3 has 15 amino acids. In nucleotides, the CDR3 is TGTGCTAGTGGTTTAGTCGACAGCTTAAATCAGCCCCAGCATTTT. This codes for CASGLVDSLNQPQHF.

The chain recombines TRBV25-1 with TRBJ1-1; possible D gene TRBD1, 5 bases. From germline, CDR1 is MGHDK and CDR2 SYGVNS. The V end was cut by 1 base, the J end by 5 bases, with 11 bases between. The CDR3 is 14 amino acids. The DNA for the CDR3 is TGTGCCAGCAGTGAATCCTCAGGGAGGACTGAAGCTTTCTTT. This encodes CASSESSGRTEAFF.

The chain recombines TRBV7-6 with TRBJ1-1; D not certain. Germline lookup yields CDR1 SGHVS and CDR2 FNYEAQ. V was cut by 6 bases and J by 2 bases, with 13 bases left in between. The length of the CDR3 is 14 residues. The CDR3 nucleotides are TGTGCCAGCAGTCGCCGGGGAGTTAACACTGAAGCTTTCTTT. Protein: CASSRRGVNTEAFF.

This chain connects TRBV10-3 to TRBJ1-3; TRBD1 aligns across 8 bases. The CDR3 runs 17 residues. Unmatched junction bases numbered 8, after V lost 4 bases and J lost 0 bases. The germline gives CDR1 ENHRY, CDR2 SYGVKD. CDR3 sequence: CAISGGGQAYSGNTIYF. The CDR3 coding sequence is TGTGCCATCAGTGGAGGGGGACAGGCCTACTCTGGAAACACCATATATTTT.